This entry features one TCR beta chain sequence. Its antigen is currently unknown. The time point was: week 11, during vaccination. Vaccine doses each comprised 300 ug of mutant IDH1 20-mer peptide, with topical imiquimod. V lost 0 bases to trimming and J lost 6 bases, with 11 bases between them. Germline-derived CDR1 and CDR2 are MNHNY and SVGAGI (reference sequence). There are 15 residues in the CDR3. This specimen belongs to a study of a mutant IDH1 vaccine in newly diagnosed glioma. Study-wide background: Eight vaccine injections were given to patients in weeks 1, 3, 5, 7, 11, 15, 19 and 23. There were roughly 62% males and around 38% females among treated patients, whose mean age was approximately 40 years. Therapy received beforehand was radiotherapy, temozolomide, or both, with most patients given both.

Some clones are missing from TCRdb's copy, which holds only in-frame ones; the method was immunoSEQ multiplex PCR. This sample carries 60,000 to 75,000 clones, 70% to 85% of them seen once, and the ten largest clones take about 3.8%. Source: PBMCs, taken from a glioma patient whose treatment included an IDH1 peptide vaccine. The chain recombines TRBV6-6 with TRBJ2-2, with D perhaps TRBD2 (5 bases). The sequence was obtained from a man aged 25-40 years with glioma. The CDR3 DNA reads TGTGCCAGCAGTTACTCATCGGGGTACGCCGGGGAGCTGTTTTTT. The encoded protein is CASSYSSGYAGELFF.